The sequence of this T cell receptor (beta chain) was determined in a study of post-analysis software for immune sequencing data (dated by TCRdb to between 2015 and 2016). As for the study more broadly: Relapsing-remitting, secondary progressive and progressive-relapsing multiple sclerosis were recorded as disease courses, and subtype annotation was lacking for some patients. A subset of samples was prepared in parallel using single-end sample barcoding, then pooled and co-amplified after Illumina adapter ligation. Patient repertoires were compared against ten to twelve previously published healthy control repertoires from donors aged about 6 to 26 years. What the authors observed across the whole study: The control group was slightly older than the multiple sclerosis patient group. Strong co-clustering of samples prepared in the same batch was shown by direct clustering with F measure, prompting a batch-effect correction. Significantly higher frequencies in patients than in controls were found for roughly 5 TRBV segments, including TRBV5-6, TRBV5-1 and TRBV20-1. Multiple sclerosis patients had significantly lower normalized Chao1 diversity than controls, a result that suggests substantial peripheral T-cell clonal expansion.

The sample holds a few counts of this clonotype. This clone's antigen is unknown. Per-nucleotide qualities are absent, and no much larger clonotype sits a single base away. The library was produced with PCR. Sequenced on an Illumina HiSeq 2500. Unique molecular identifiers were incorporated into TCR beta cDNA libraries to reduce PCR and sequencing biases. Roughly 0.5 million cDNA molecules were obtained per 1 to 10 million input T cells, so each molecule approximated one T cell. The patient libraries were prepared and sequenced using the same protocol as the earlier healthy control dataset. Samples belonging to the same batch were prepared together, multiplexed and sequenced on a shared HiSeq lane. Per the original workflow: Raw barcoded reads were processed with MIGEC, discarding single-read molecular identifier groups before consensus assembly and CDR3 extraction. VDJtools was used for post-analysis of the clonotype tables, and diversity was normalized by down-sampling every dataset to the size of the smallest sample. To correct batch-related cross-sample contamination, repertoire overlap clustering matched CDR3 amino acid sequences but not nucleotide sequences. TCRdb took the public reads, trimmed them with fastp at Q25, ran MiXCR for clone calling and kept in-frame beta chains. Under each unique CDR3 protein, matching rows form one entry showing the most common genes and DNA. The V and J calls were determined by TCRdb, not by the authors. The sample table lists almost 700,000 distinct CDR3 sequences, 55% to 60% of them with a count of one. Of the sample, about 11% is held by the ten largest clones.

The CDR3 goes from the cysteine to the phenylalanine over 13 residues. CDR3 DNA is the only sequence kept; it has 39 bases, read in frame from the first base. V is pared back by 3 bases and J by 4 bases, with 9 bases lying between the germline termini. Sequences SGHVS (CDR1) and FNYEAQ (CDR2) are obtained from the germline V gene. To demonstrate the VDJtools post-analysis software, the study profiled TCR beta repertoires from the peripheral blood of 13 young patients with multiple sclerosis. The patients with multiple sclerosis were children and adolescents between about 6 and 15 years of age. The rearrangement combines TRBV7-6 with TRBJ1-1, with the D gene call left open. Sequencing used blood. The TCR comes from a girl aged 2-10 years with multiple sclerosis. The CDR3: CASSFRAGTEAFF. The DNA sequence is TGTGCCAGCAGCTTCCGTGCGGGCACTGAAGCTTTCTTT.